The rows below give T cell receptor beta chains drawn from one sample of a study of technical replicates of blood from a few donors. Some clones are missing from TCRdb's copy, which holds only in-frame ones; the method was immunoSEQ multiplex PCR. The data show about 75,000 clones, approximately 97% seen once. The sample comprised T cells isolated from PBMCs. These TCRs come from a human donor in good health. Each CDR3 is given with its conserved first and last residue. D genes are given only for firm matches. The size field is filled for only some rows; it gives once, few, many or a size class.

d_call | j_call | v_call | clone_size | cdr3_aa | cdr3_nt
TRBD1 | TRBJ2-1 | TRBV6-1 | - | CASSLGQNNEQFF | TGTGCCAGCAGCTTGGGACAGAACAATGAGCAGTTCTTC
TRBD1 | TRBJ1-4 | TRBV28 | - | CASSIQGIDEKLFF | TGTGCCAGCAGTATACAGGGGATTGATGAAAAACTGTTTTTT
- | TRBJ2-7 | TRBV15 | - | CATSRPDPSGEQYF | TGTGCCACCAGCAGGCCAGACCCTTCGGGAGAGCAGTACTTC
- | TRBJ1-4 | TRBV11-3 | - | CASSARSMLYEKLFF | TGTGCCAGCAGCGCTAGGTCGATGCTTTATGAAAAACTGTTTTTT
TRBD2 | TRBJ2-1 | TRBV7-7 | once | CASSPSKAGGHNEQFF | TGTGCTAGCAGCCCCTCCAAAGCGGGAGGGCACAATGAGCAGTTCTTC
TRBD2 | TRBJ2-3 | TRBV29-1 | - | CSVSGGAPTDTQYF | TGCAGCGTTAGCGGGGGCGCCCCCACAGATACGCAGTATTTT
- | TRBJ1-2 | TRBV28 | - | CASQRGAFGYTF | TGTGCCAGCCAGCGGGGGGCTTTTGGCTACACCTTC
TRBD1 | TRBJ1-5 | TRBV5-1 | once | CASSYGQGAQPQHF | TGCGCCAGCAGCTACGGACAGGGGGCCCAGCCCCAGCATTTT
- | TRBJ2-7 | TRBV27 | - | CASSGPYSYEQYF | TGTGCCAGCAGTGGGCCCTACTCCTACGAGCAGTACTTC
TRBD2 | TRBJ2-3 | TRBV15 | - | CATSWGLAGRTDTQYF | TGTGCCACCAGCTGGGGACTAGCGGGAAGAACAGATACGCAGTATTTT